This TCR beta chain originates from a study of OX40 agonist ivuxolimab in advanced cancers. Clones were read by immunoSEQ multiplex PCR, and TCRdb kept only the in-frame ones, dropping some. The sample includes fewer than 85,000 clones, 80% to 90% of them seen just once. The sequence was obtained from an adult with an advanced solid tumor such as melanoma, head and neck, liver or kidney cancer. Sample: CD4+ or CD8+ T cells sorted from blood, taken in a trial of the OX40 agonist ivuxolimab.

DNA of the CDR3: TGTGCCAGTACCCCGGGGGTAGCGGGAGGGCCAGGGACCGGGGAGCTGTTTTTT. It specifies CASTPGVAGGPGTGELFF. The chain couples TRBV19 to TRBJ2-2; 11 positions match TRBD2. The V and J ends lost 7 bases and 5 bases, in that order; junction bases with no gene match: 15. This CDR3 is 18 amino acids long. Germline lookup yields CDR1 LNHDA and CDR2 SQIVND (reference sequence).